Following are 29 T cell receptor beta chains from one sample sequenced in a study of blood T cell repertoires in COVID-19. Clones were read by immunoSEQ multiplex PCR, and TCRdb kept only the in-frame ones, dropping some. In the table there are 150,000 or so clones, about 87% of which are singletons. Specimen: peripheral blood. Source of these receptors: a woman aged 45 to 65 with acute or convalescent COVID-19.

This sequence joins TRBV29-1 and TRBJ1-2; TRBD1 agrees at 7 bases. This CDR3 has 13 amino acids. Germline CDR1 SQVTM, CDR2 ANQGSEA. After removal of 7 bases from V and 3 bases from J, the junction contained 8 bases not matched to a gene. The CDR3 sequence: CSGHQGEDYGYTF. CDR3 in DNA: TGCAGCGGACATCAGGGGGAGGACTATGGCTACACCTTC.

The chain recombines TRBV19 with TRBJ2-4; the D is unclear. Germline CDR1 and CDR2: LNHDA and SQIVND (reference sequence). CDR3 length equals 14 residues. The germline V and J ends were trimmed by 5 bases and 0 bases, with 8 bases remaining between them. The CDR3 DNA reads as TGTGCCAGTAGTTTCCGGGTAGCCAAAAACATTCAGTACTTC. Its protein product is CASSFRVAKNIQYF.

CDR3 nucleotides: TGTGCCAGCAGCTCCGGGCGCCGGGACAGGGAGTCGCATGGCTACACCTTC. Amino acid sequence: CASSSGRRDRESHGYTF. The gene calls are TRBV11-3 and TRBJ1-2; 9 bases map to TRBD1. V dropped 4 bases and J dropped 6; count of bases not matched to a gene: 15. The CDR3 length is 17 residues. Germline V gives CDR1 SGHNT, CDR2 YENEEA.

This clone was recorded a few times. The genes are TRBV7-2 and TRBJ1-5; tentative D call: TRBD1 (5 bases). Trimming stripped 5 bases from V and 3 bases from J, with 14 bases between. From germline, CDR1 is SGHTA and CDR2 FQGNSA. The CDR3 extends over 15 amino acids. CDR3 sequence reads: CASSTVQGTNQPQHF. The CDR3 DNA reads as TGTGCCAGCAGCACGGTTCAGGGAACCAATCAGCCCCAGCATTTT.

In DNA, the CDR3 is TGTGCCAGCAGCTTGCCGGGGGGACCCTACAATGAGCAGTTCTTC. It encodes CASSLPGGPYNEQFF. This chain uses TRBV7-9 with TRBJ2-1; TRBD2 matches at 7 bases. V shed 3 bases, J shed 2 bases, and the junction held 4 bases outside the gene matches. CDR3 size: 15 residues. Germline V CDR1 and CDR2: SEHNR, FQNEAQ (reference sequence).

The V and J genes are TRBV30 and TRBJ2-1, with D possibly being TRBD2 (5 bases). The germline V gene has CDR1 GTSNPN and CDR2 SVGIG (reference sequence). The CDR3 extends over 15 amino acids. V was pared by 3 bases and J by 1 base, with 13 bases between. The CDR3 region is CAWRGTRRSYNEQFF. DNA for the CDR3: TGTGCCTGGAGGGGTACTAGGAGGTCCTACAATGAGCAGTTCTTC.

This clone has a handful of counts. The chain joins TRBV19 to TRBJ2-1; D gene ambiguous. With 1 base removed from V and 4 bases from J, the gap between germline ends came to 14 bases. Per germline, CDR1 LNHDA and CDR2 SQIVND (reference sequence). The CDR3 sequence is 16 residues long. CDR3 residues: CASSIGSLSQYNEQFF. For the CDR3, the DNA is TGTGCCAGTAGTATAGGTTCACTAAGCCAGTACAATGAGCAGTTCTTC.

The chain couples TRBV6-5 to TRBJ1-5; no firm D call. V was clipped by 5 bases and J by 7 bases, with 15 bases between them. The CDR3 sequence is 14 residues long. The germline V gene has CDR1 MNHEY and CDR2 SVGAGI. This CDR3 reads CASSPSEGSQPQHF. The CDR3 DNA is TGTGCCAGCAGTCCCTCGGAGGGTAGCCAGCCCCAGCATTTT.

This clone occurred once. V gene TRBV6-5 combines with J gene TRBJ2-1, with D possibly TRBD2 on 6 matching bases. V shed 0 bases and J shed 5 bases, with 14 bases lying between them. Germline loops: CDR1 MNHEY, CDR2 SVGAGI. The CDR3 is 16 amino acids. In DNA form, the CDR3 reads TGTGCCAGCAGTTACTCGACTAGGCCTAGCGACAATGAGCAGTTCTTC. It yields the protein CASSYSTRPSDNEQFF.

This chain links TRBV30 with TRBJ1-1; 8 nucleotides agree with TRBD1. CDR3 size: 14 residues. After removal of 4 bases from V and 10 bases from J, the junction contained 14 bases not matched to a gene. Per germline, CDR1 GTSNPN and CDR2 SVGIG (reference sequence). CDR3 coding DNA: TGTGCCTGGACCTTGACAGGGGCCGTACGGGCAGCTTTCTTT. Translated, it gives CAWTLTGAVRAAFF.

CDR3 DNA sequence: TGTGCCATCAGACGAGAGGACAGGGGTCCCTACGAGCAGTACTTC. Translating it yields CAIRREDRGPYEQYF. V usage is TRBV10-3 and J usage is TRBJ2-7; 9 bases line up with TRBD1. J was trimmed by 2 bases and V by 6 bases; bases with no gene match: 8. CDR1 is ENHRY, CDR2 SYGVKD, per germline. CDR3 length: 15 residues.

The CDR3 sequence is CASKGAELAKNIQYF. The CDR3 DNA reads as TGTGCCAGTAAAGGGGCTGAACTAGCCAAAAACATTCAGTACTTC. This chain joins TRBV19 and TRBJ2-4; D perhaps matches TRBD1 (5 bases). Trimming left V 7 bases short and J 0 bases short, with 13 bases between. Germline-derived CDR1 and CDR2 are LNHDA and SQIVND (reference sequence). CDR3 length equals 15 residues.

The rearrangement uses TRBV27 and TRBJ2-1; 13 nucleotides match TRBD2. The CDR3 runs to 21 residues. Trimming cost V 6 bases and J 2 bases; bases outside gene matches: 19. Per the germline V gene, CDR1 is MNHEY and CDR2 is SMNVEV (reference sequence). The CDR3 here is CASRTPTSGRARTAPYNEQFF. The CDR3 nucleotides are TGTGCCAGCAGAACTCCAACTAGCGGGAGGGCCCGAACCGCTCCCTACAATGAGCAGTTCTTC.

The rearrangement links TRBV18 to TRBJ1-1, with a weak D call TRBD1 (5 bases). Germline V lookup: CDR1 KGHSH, CDR2 LQKENI. The CDR3 consists of 13 residues. The V gene lost 6 bases and the J gene lost 4 bases, with 12 bases spanning the gap. CDR3 coding DNA: TGTGCCAGCTCCTCCAGACAGAGCACTGAAGCTTTCTTT. Amino acid sequence: CASSSRQSTEAFF.

This clone was counted only a few times. The chain is built from TRBV19 and TRBJ1-3; D remains ambiguous. The CDR3 length is 17 residues. The V end was cut by 5 bases, the J end by 0 bases, with 17 bases between. Looked up from germline, CDR1 is LNHDA and CDR2 is SQIVND (reference sequence). The CDR3 nucleotides read TGTGCCAGTAGTTCTTTGGAACAGCCCTTCTCTGGAAACACCATATATTTT. It encodes CASSSLEQPFSGNTIYF. Using reference TRBV19 and TRBJ1-3 for the parts outside the CDR3, the full variable domain is DGGITQSPKYLFRKEGQNVTLSCEQNLNHDAMYWYRQDPGQGLRLIYYSQIVNDFQKGDIAEGYSVSREKKESFPLTVTSAQKNPTAFYLCASSSLEQPFSGNTIYFGEGSWLTVV.

The rearrangement links TRBV7-2 to TRBJ2-1; 8 bases align to TRBD2. Germline values: CDR1 SGHTA, CDR2 FQGNSA. CDR3 length equals 14 residues. With 1 base clipped from V and 6 bases from J, the junction kept 2 bases outside the gene matches. The CDR3 reads CASSLGAGVNEQFF. The CDR3 DNA reads TGTGCCAGCAGCTTAGGAGCGGGAGTCAATGAGCAGTTCTTC.

CDR3 nucleotide sequence: TGTGCCAGCAGCTTAGGCGGGACAGGGAATCAGCCCCAGCATTTT. It encodes CASSLGGTGNQPQHF. The V call is TRBV13, the J call TRBJ1-5; 9 nucleotides agree with TRBD1. The V gene end was trimmed by 0 bases and the J gene end by 4 bases; junction bases not matched to a gene: 1. From germline, CDR1 is PRHDT and CDR2 FYEKMQ (reference sequence). This CDR3 has 15 residues.

The chain uses TRBV4-1 and TRBJ2-5; 10 bases map to TRBD2. The CDR3 consists of 18 residues. The junction had 9 bases not matched to a gene; V was cut back by 0 bases and J by 2 bases. Per the germline V gene, CDR1 is MGHRA and CDR2 is YSYEKL. The CDR3 bases are TGCGCCAGCAGCCAAGATCTGCAATCTAGCGGGAGACAAGAGACCCAGTACTTC. It encodes CASSQDLQSSGRQETQYF.

The rearrangement links TRBV24-1 to TRBJ2-1; D may be TRBD2 (5 bases). This CDR3 spans 16 amino acids. The germline V gene has CDR1 KGHDR and CDR2 SFDVKD. Between the trimmed V and J ends, which lost 3 bases and 3 bases, there was a span of 14 bases. As DNA, the CDR3 is TGTGCCACCAGTGATGGAGGCGGCCCCTTCTACAATGAGCAGTTCTTC. Translation: CATSDGGGPFYNEQFF.

J is TRBJ1-4 and V is TRBV18, with TRBD1 matching over 7 bases. Germline loops: CDR1 KGHSH, CDR2 LQKENI. This CDR3 spans 14 amino acids. V lost 0 bases and J lost 14; bases outside the gene matches: 9. The CDR3 loop reads CASSPPGTGDLLFF. For the CDR3, the DNA is TGTGCCAGCTCACCACCGGGTACAGGGGATCTTCTGTTTTTT.

This chain links TRBV24-1 with TRBJ2-1; possibly TRBD1 for D (5 bases). Per the germline V gene, CDR1 is KGHDR and CDR2 is SFDVKD. The CDR3 spans 17 residues. Trimming shortened V by 6 bases and J by 0 bases, and 17 bases separated the two germline ends. Here the CDR3 DNA reads TGTGCCACCAGTTTTGGTCAGGGTTTCAACTCCTACAATGAGCAGTTCTTC. It encodes CATSFGQGFNSYNEQFF.

The genes are TRBV7-7 and TRBJ2-3, with TRBD2 identical over 7 bases. V was clipped by 5 bases and J by 1 base; unmatched bases: 9. Germline assignment: CDR1 SSHAT and CDR2 FNYEAQ (reference sequence). The CDR3 loop spans 16 amino acids. The CDR3 here is CASSPQAGWGTDTQYF. The CDR3 nucleotides read TGTGCCAGCAGCCCGCAAGCGGGATGGGGCACAGATACGCAGTATTTT.

The genes are TRBV5-1 and TRBJ1-2; perhaps TRBD1 as D (5 bases). The CDR3 spans 13 residues. Germline V CDR1 and CDR2: SGHRS, YFSETQ. The germline V and J ends were trimmed by 0 bases and 7 bases, with 10 bases remaining between them. CDR3 nucleotides: TGCGCCAGCAGCTTGGTAAGGGGTACTGGCTACACCTTC. Its translation: CASSLVRGTGYTF.

This clone has only one observation. This chain connects TRBV18 to TRBJ1-1, with TRBD1 matching over 8 bases. Trimming took 3 bases from V and 3 from J; bases not matched to a gene: 6. CDR1 and CDR2 from the germline V gene are KGHSH and LQKENI. The CDR3 has 15 residues. The CDR3 loop is CASSPLQGGDTEAFF. The CDR3 bases are TGTGCCAGCTCACCCTTACAGGGGGGGGACACTGAAGCTTTCTTT. Together with reference TRBV18 and TRBJ1-1, the CDR3 gives the full variable domain: NAGVMQNPRHLVRRRGQEARLRCSPMKGHSHVYWYRQLPEEGLKFMVYLQKENIIDESGMPKERFSAEFPKEGPSILRIQQVVRGDSAAYFCASSPLQGGDTEAFFGQGTRLTVV.

The chain combines TRBV19 with TRBJ2-4; 7 positions match TRBD2. J gave up 7 bases and V 1 base, and 7 bases lay outside the gene matches. Germline-derived CDR1 and CDR2 are LNHDA and SQIVND (reference sequence). The CDR3 runs to 15 residues. The CDR3 region is CASSIGGGPGNIQYF. DNA for the CDR3: TGTGCCAGTAGTATAGGGGGGGGTCCAGGGAACATTCAGTACTTC.

This rearrangement joins TRBV7-2 to TRBJ1-2; the D gene is possibly TRBD1 (5 bases). With 0 bases removed from V and 8 bases from J, the gap between germline ends came to 13 bases. CDR3 length equals 14 residues. Germline V gene sequence: CDR1 SGHTA, CDR2 FQGNSA. In nucleotides, the CDR3 is TGTGCCAGCAGCTTAGCAGGGGAGGATGGCGGCTACACCTTC. This translates into CASSLAGEDGGYTF.

The chain employs TRBV10-2 and TRBJ2-3; 8 bases match TRBD1. This CDR3 has 16 amino acids. Germline V gene data show CDR1 as WSHSY and CDR2 as SAAADI. J lost 0 bases, V lost 2 bases, and 4 bases had no gene match. As DNA, the CDR3 is TGCGCCAGCAGTGAGGGGACAGGAATTAGCACAGATACGCAGTATTTT. Encoded protein: CASSEGTGISTDTQYF.

The V call is TRBV7-2, the J call TRBJ2-7, with 7 bases matching TRBD2. Germline CDR1 and CDR2: SGHTA and FQGNSA. The CDR3 loop spans 15 amino acids. V gave up 5 bases and J gave up 1 base; unmatched junction bases: 8. CDR3 DNA: TGTGCCAGCAGCATCAGCGGGGCCACTTCCTACGAGCAGTACTTC. Translated: CASSISGATSYEQYF.

V and J are TRBV10-3 and TRBJ1-1; D not certain. The CDR3 contains 13 residues. CDR1 is ENHRY, CDR2 SYGVKD, per germline. Between the trimmed V and J ends, which lost 4 bases and 5 bases, there was a span of 11 bases. The CDR3 reads CAISANRGTEAFF. The CDR3 coding sequence is TGTGCCATCAGTGCAAATCGAGGGACTGAAGCTTTCTTT.